Listed below are T cell receptor beta chains from one sample, sequenced in a study of early T cells in non-severe SARS-CoV-2 infection. TCRdb reprocessed the 5' RACE reads via MiXCR and lists one record per CDR3 protein. The sample records 65,000 to 90,000 distinct CDR3 sequences, approximately 13% being singletons. Specimen: whole blood. Source of these receptors: an adult who was a healthcare worker with PCR-confirmed SARS-CoV-2 infection or an uninfected control (not recorded which). CDR3s include the opening cysteine and the closing phenylalanine or tryptophan. A D gene is named only where the DNA matches it firmly. The size field is filled for only some rows; it gives once, few, many or a size class.

J gene: TRBJ2-3; V gene: TRBV12-3/TRBV12-4; D gene: .; clone size: few; CDR3 DNA: TGTGCCAGCAGAATCGACAGCTACACAGATACGCAGTATTTT; CDR3 protein: CASRIDSYTDTQYF
J gene: TRBJ1-1; V gene: TRBV18; D gene: .; clone size: many; CDR3 DNA: TGTGCCAGCTCACCAGAATGGGGGAAGAACACTGAAGCTTTCTTT; CDR3 protein: CASSPEWGKNTEAFF
J gene: TRBJ2-2; V gene: TRBV2; D gene: .; clone size: .; CDR3 DNA: TGTGCCAGCAGGGGCTGGGCGAGTGACACCGGGGAGCTGTTTTTT; CDR3 protein: CASRGWASDTGELFF
J gene: TRBJ2-3; V gene: TRBV7-2; D gene: .; clone size: few; CDR3 DNA: TGTGCCAGCAGCTGGAGGAGCTACACAGATACGCAGTATTTT; CDR3 protein: CASSWRSYTDTQYF
J gene: TRBJ2-7; V gene: TRBV5-1; D gene: TRBD2; clone size: .; CDR3 DNA: TGCGCCAGCAGCTTGCGGGGGGACGAGCAGTACTTC; CDR3 protein: CASSLRGDEQYF
J gene: TRBJ2-2; V gene: TRBV24-1; D gene: .; clone size: few; CDR3 DNA: TGTGCCACCAGTGTCTCCTGGGGGGCTCAAACCGGGGAGCTGTTTTTT; CDR3 protein: CATSVSWGAQTGELFF
J gene: TRBJ2-1; V gene: TRBV29-1; D gene: .; clone size: many; CDR3 DNA: TGCAGCGTTGAATACACTAGACACAATGAGCAGTTCTTC; CDR3 protein: CSVEYTRHNEQFF
J gene: TRBJ2-7; V gene: TRBV3-1; D gene: .; clone size: many; CDR3 DNA: TGTGCCAGCAGCCGAATGAACGAGCAGTACTTC; CDR3 protein: CASSRMNEQYF
J gene: TRBJ2-2; V gene: TRBV5-5; D gene: .; clone size: .; CDR3 DNA: TGTGCCAGCAGCTTTGGAAACACCGGGGAGCTGTTTTTT; CDR3 protein: CASSFGNTGELFF
J gene: TRBJ1-1; V gene: TRBV5-1; D gene: TRBD1; clone size: .; CDR3 DNA: TGCGCCAGCCATAGGGGACAGGGCGCTGAAGCTTTCTTT; CDR3 protein: CASHRGQGAEAFF
J gene: TRBJ2-2; V gene: TRBV27; D gene: TRBD2; clone size: few; CDR3 DNA: TGTGCCGCAGCCCCTAGCGGGAGAACCGGGGAGCTGTTTTTT; CDR3 protein: CAAAPSGRTGELFF
J gene: TRBJ2-7; V gene: TRBV6-1; D gene: TRBD1; clone size: .; CDR3 DNA: TGTGCCAGCAGTGTTAAGGACAGGGGTTCTCCCTACGAGCAGTACTTC; CDR3 protein: CASSVKDRGSPYEQYF
J gene: TRBJ2-5; V gene: TRBV12-3/TRBV12-4; D gene: .; clone size: once; CDR3 DNA: TGTGCCAGCACCCATCGATATGCTCAAGAGACCCAGTACTTC; CDR3 protein: CASTHRYAQETQYF
J gene: TRBJ2-2; V gene: TRBV11-2; D gene: TRBD2; clone size: many; CDR3 DNA: TGTGCCAGCAGCTTCTCTAGCGGGATGGGCGGGGAGCTGTTTTTT; CDR3 protein: CASSFSSGMGGELFF
J gene: TRBJ2-1; V gene: TRBV7-3; D gene: .; clone size: few; CDR3 DNA: TGTGCCAGCAGCTTAAGCTTAGCATCCTACAATGAGCAGTTCTTC; CDR3 protein: CASSLSLASYNEQFF
J gene: TRBJ2-1; V gene: TRBV11-2; D gene: TRBD1; clone size: .; CDR3 DNA: TGTGCCAGCAGCTGGGGACAGTCCTACAATGAGCAGTTCTTC; CDR3 protein: CASSWGQSYNEQFF
J gene: TRBJ2-2; V gene: TRBV27; D gene: TRBD2; clone size: few; CDR3 DNA: TGTGCCAGCAGTTCACCGGGACTAGCAATTGTCACCGGGGAGCTGTTTTTT; CDR3 protein: CASSSPGLAIVTGELFF
J gene: TRBJ1-1; V gene: TRBV7-8; D gene: TRBD1; clone size: .; CDR3 DNA: TGTGCCAGCAGCCCCGGACAGGGGCGGGGGAAAACTGAAGCTTTCTTT; CDR3 protein: CASSPGQGRGKTEAFF
J gene: TRBJ2-5; V gene: TRBV20-1; D gene: .; clone size: .; CDR3 DNA: TGCAGTGCTAGAGAAGTGGGCAGGGGAATTATCAGCGAGACCCAGTACTTC; CDR3 protein: CSAREVGRGIISETQYF
J gene: TRBJ2-7; V gene: TRBV27; D gene: TRBD1; clone size: few; CDR3 DNA: TGTGCCAGCAGTTCGACAGGGCTCAGCTCCTACGAGCAGTACTTC; CDR3 protein: CASSSTGLSSYEQYF
J gene: TRBJ1-1; V gene: TRBV10-3; D gene: .; clone size: few; CDR3 DNA: TGTGCCATAACGGGCCAGCGGGGTTCACACAATGAAGCTTTCTTT; CDR3 protein: CAITGQRGSHNEAFF
J gene: TRBJ2-2; V gene: TRBV7-2; D gene: .; clone size: many; CDR3 DNA: TGTGCCAGCAGCTTAGGTGTCGGGACCGGGGAGCTGTTTTTT; CDR3 protein: CASSLGVGTGELFF
J gene: TRBJ2-5; V gene: TRBV14; D gene: TRBD2; clone size: many; CDR3 DNA: TGTGCCAGCAGCCAAGGCGGGAGGGCCCAAGAGACCCAGTACTTC; CDR3 protein: CASSQGGRAQETQYF
J gene: TRBJ1-5; V gene: TRBV6-2/TRBV6-3; D gene: TRBD1; clone size: few; CDR3 DNA: TGTGCCAGCAGCCGACAGGGAAGTGGCTATAGCAATCAGCCCCAGCATTTT; CDR3 protein: CASSRQGSGYSNQPQHF
J gene: TRBJ2-2; V gene: TRBV18; D gene: TRBD1; clone size: .; CDR3 DNA: TGTGCCAGCTCACCACCGACAGGGGAATCCGGGGAGCTGTTTTTT; CDR3 protein: CASSPPTGESGELFF
J gene: TRBJ2-1; V gene: TRBV10-3; D gene: TRBD2; clone size: .; CDR3 DNA: TGTGCCATCGGGACTAGCGCATACAATGAGCAGTTCTTC; CDR3 protein: CAIGTSAYNEQFF
J gene: TRBJ2-2; V gene: TRBV20-1; D gene: .; clone size: many; CDR3 DNA: TGCAGTGCCCCAGTAGGGGGAACGGTCGGGGAGCTGTTTTTT; CDR3 protein: CSAPVGGTVGELFF
J gene: TRBJ1-1; V gene: TRBV10-3; D gene: TRBD1; clone size: few; CDR3 DNA: TGTGCCATCAGGGGACAGGCTGGGTACACTGAAGCTTTCTTT; CDR3 protein: CAIRGQAGYTEAFF
J gene: TRBJ1-2; V gene: TRBV4-3; D gene: .; clone size: .; CDR3 DNA: TGCGCCAGCAGCCAAGATCAGGCGAGGACGTATGGCTACACCTTC; CDR3 protein: CASSQDQARTYGYTF
J gene: TRBJ2-7; V gene: TRBV6-2/TRBV6-3; D gene: .; clone size: .; CDR3 DNA: TGTGCCAGCAGTTCTGCCCATGAATACGAGCAGTACTTC; CDR3 protein: CASSSAHEYEQYF
J gene: TRBJ2-7; V gene: TRBV4-1; D gene: .; clone size: many; CDR3 DNA: TGCGCCAGCAGCCAACCGGTGAGCGGCAAATCCTACGAGCAGTACTTC; CDR3 protein: CASSQPVSGKSYEQYF
J gene: TRBJ2-7; V gene: TRBV4-1; D gene: TRBD2; clone size: few; CDR3 DNA: TGCGCCAGCAGCCAAGTTGGAAGGGAGGGCCGTTGGGAGCAGTACTTC; CDR3 protein: CASSQVGREGRWEQYF
J gene: TRBJ1-5; V gene: TRBV7-8; D gene: .; clone size: .; CDR3 DNA: TGTGCCAGCAGCTTTGTCGATAGCAATCAGCCCCAGCATTTT; CDR3 protein: CASSFVDSNQPQHF
J gene: TRBJ1-2; V gene: TRBV7-8; D gene: .; clone size: many; CDR3 DNA: TGTGCCAGCAGCTCGTCCGGTTATGGCTACACCTTC; CDR3 protein: CASSSSGYGYTF
J gene: TRBJ2-1; V gene: TRBV6-1; D gene: TRBD2; clone size: many; CDR3 DNA: TGTGCCGGGGGGACTAGCGGGAGATACAATGAGCAGTTCTTC; CDR3 protein: CAGGTSGRYNEQFF
J gene: TRBJ1-3; V gene: TRBV7-2; D gene: TRBD1; clone size: few; CDR3 DNA: TGTGCCAGCAGCTGGACAGGGGGGACTGGAAACACCATATATTTT; CDR3 protein: CASSWTGGTGNTIYF
J gene: TRBJ2-3; V gene: TRBV29-1; D gene: .; clone size: few; CDR3 DNA: TGCAGCGTGCGATTTCGGGGGCAGGCGCAGTATTTT; CDR3 protein: CSVRFRGQAQYF
J gene: TRBJ2-7; V gene: TRBV5-5; D gene: TRBD1; clone size: many; CDR3 DNA: TGTGCCAGCAGCTTGGTCGGGACAGGGGAGTACGAGCAGTACTTC; CDR3 protein: CASSLVGTGEYEQYF
J gene: TRBJ2-1; V gene: TRBV3-1; D gene: TRBD2; clone size: .; CDR3 DNA: TGTGCCAGCAGGTTAGCGGGGGCGGATGAGCAGTTCTTC; CDR3 protein: CASRLAGADEQFF
J gene: TRBJ2-7; V gene: TRBV9; D gene: .; clone size: .; CDR3 DNA: TGTGCCAGCAGCGTAGGGGGCCCCTACTCCTACGAGCAGTACTTC; CDR3 protein: CASSVGGPYSYEQYF
J gene: TRBJ2-5; V gene: TRBV11-2; D gene: .; clone size: medium-sized; CDR3 DNA: TGTGCCAGTCTGGGGCACAGGGAGGAGACCCAGTACTTC; CDR3 protein: CASLGHREETQYF
J gene: TRBJ2-3; V gene: TRBV9; D gene: .; clone size: .; CDR3 DNA: TGTGCCAGCAGCGCCGGCCGGCCGGAGACAGATACGCAGTATTTT; CDR3 protein: CASSAGRPETDTQYF
J gene: TRBJ2-2; V gene: TRBV20-1; D gene: TRBD2; clone size: few; CDR3 DNA: TGCAGTGCTAGAGTGGCGGGAGTAAGCACCGGGGAGCTGTTTTTT; CDR3 protein: CSARVAGVSTGELFF
J gene: TRBJ1-6; V gene: TRBV3-1; D gene: .; clone size: many; CDR3 DNA: TGTGCCAGCAGCCGCGGACAGACCTATAATTCACCCCTCCACTTT; CDR3 protein: CASSRGQTYNSPLHF
J gene: TRBJ2-3; V gene: TRBV9; D gene: TRBD1; clone size: .; CDR3 DNA: TGTGCCAGCAGCGCCCTACAGGGGTCCACAGATACGCAGTATTTT; CDR3 protein: CASSALQGSTDTQYF
J gene: TRBJ2-7; V gene: TRBV11-2; D gene: TRBD1; clone size: many; CDR3 DNA: TGTGCCAGCAGCTTAGTTGCAGGGGGCCCCTACGAGCAGTACTTC; CDR3 protein: CASSLVAGGPYEQYF
J gene: TRBJ2-3; V gene: TRBV18; D gene: TRBD1; clone size: .; CDR3 DNA: TGTGCCAGCTCCCTCGGGGGACAGGGAGGAGATACGCAGTATTTT; CDR3 protein: CASSLGGQGGDTQYF